This T cell receptor (beta chain) was documented in a study of blood T cells in healthy people across ages. Using a J-beta primer mix together with a sample-barcoded 5' primer, a second PCR was run for roughly 6 to 11 cycles. Every sample returned 3 million or more CDR3-containing paired-end reads. TCRdb redid the calling of the 5' RACE reads with MiXCR, one entry per CDR3 protein. The sample contains 720,000 or so distinct CDR3 sequences, around two fifths of which appear only once. In regard to this clonotype: As yet, its antigen is unknown.

Study outcomes and limitations: Total diversity from one million sequenced T cells was likely underestimated.

The V gene end was trimmed by 6 bases and the J gene end by 8 bases; junction bases not matched to a gene: 9. The CDR3 spans 13 residues. This TCR derives from a man at least 80 years old in good health. Input material: blood. The genes are TRBV12-3 or TRBV12-4 and TRBJ1-1, with 7 bases identical to TRBD1. For the CDR3, the DNA is TGTGCCAGCAGACCTTGGCAGGGGGGGGAAGCTTTCTTT. The encoded protein is CASRPWQGGEAFF.